The entry that follows covers one T cell receptor (beta chain) sequence. As handled by the study authors: Cell counts per sample came from amplifying reference gene primers. The assay was immunoSEQ multiplex PCR, and TCRdb's table has in-frame clones only and misses some. V and J calls and clone size are those listed in that table; D and trimming were worked out from the DNA. The table shows about 170,000 clones, with 83% occurring only once. CDR1 and CDR2 from the germline V gene are MNHEY and SVGAGI. The CDR3 totals 16 residues. Between the trimmed V and J ends, which lost 0 bases and 2 bases, there was a span of 13 bases. This sample is drawn from a study of blood T cell repertoires in COVID-19. On the study more broadly: COVID-19 samples, acute and convalescent, were from the United States, Italy and Spain. T cells, B-cell-depleted T cells, or PBMCs provided the cDNA or gDNA that served as material.

The sample consisted of peripheral blood. This receptor was taken from a woman at least 80 years old with acute or convalescent COVID-19. The rearrangement uses TRBV6-5 and TRBJ1-2, with D possibly TRBD1 on 6 matching bases. The CDR3 sequence: CASSYSTQGLNYGYTF. CDR3 in DNA: TGTGCCAGCAGTTACTCGACACAGGGCCTAAACTATGGCTACACCTTC.